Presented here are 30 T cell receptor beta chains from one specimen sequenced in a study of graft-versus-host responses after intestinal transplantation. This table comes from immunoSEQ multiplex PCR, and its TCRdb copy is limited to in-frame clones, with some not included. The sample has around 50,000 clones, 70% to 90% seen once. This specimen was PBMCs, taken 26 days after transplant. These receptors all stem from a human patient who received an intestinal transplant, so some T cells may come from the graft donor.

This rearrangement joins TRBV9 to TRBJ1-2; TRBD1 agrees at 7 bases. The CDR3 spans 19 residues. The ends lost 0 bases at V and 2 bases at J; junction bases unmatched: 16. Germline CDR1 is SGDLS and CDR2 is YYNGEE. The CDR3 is CASSVATFSGGGANYGYTF. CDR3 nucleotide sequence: TGTGCCAGCAGCGTAGCTACCTTTTCGGGAGGGGGCGCGAACTATGGCTACACCTTC.

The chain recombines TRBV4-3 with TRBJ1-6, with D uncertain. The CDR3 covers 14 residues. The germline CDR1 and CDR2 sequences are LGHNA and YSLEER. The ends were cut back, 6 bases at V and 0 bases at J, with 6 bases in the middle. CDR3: CASSLSSYNSPLHF. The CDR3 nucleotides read TGCGCCAGCAGTCTGAGCTCCTATAATTCACCCCTCCACTTT.

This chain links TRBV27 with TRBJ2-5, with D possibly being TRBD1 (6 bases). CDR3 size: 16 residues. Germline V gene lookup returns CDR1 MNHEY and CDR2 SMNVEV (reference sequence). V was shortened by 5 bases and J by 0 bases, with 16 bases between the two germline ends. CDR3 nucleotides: TGTGCCAGCAGTCCCGGCCCAGACAGGTACCAAGAGACCCAGTACTTC. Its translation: CASSPGPDRYQETQYF.

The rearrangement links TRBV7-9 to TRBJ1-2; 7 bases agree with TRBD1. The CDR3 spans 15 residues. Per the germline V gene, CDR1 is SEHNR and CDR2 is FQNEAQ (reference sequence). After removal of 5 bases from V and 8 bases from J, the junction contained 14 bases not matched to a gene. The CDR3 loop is CASSPPDRPSGGYTF. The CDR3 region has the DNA TGTGCCAGCAGCCCCCCGGACAGGCCTTCTGGCGGCTACACCTTC.

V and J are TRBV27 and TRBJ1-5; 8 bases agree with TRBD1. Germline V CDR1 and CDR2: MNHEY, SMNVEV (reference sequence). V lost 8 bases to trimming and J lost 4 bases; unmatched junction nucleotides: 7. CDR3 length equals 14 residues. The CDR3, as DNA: TGTGCCAGCCAACAGGGGGAGGGTAATCAGCCCCAGCATTTT. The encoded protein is CASQQGEGNQPQHF.

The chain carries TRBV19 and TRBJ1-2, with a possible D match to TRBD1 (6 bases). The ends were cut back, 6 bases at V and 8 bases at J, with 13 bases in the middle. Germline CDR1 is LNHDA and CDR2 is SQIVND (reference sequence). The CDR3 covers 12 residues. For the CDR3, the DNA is TGTGCCAGTAGCACAGGGTCTGGCGGCTACACCTTC. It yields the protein CASSTGSGGYTF.

The CDR3 sequence is CASSVWGERSYNEQFF. The DNA for the CDR3 is TGTGCCAGCAGCGTTTGGGGGGAGCGCTCCTACAATGAGCAGTTCTTC. The chain carries TRBV9 and TRBJ2-1; TRBD2 might be the D (6 bases). This CDR3 is built from 16 residues. With 2 bases removed from V and 0 bases from J, the gap between germline ends came to 12 bases. CDR1 SGDLS and CDR2 YYNGEE come from the germline V gene.

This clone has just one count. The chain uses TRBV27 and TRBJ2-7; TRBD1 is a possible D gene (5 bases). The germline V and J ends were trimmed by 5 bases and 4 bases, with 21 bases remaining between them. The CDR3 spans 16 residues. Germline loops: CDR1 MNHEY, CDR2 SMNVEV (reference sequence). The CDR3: CASSQSTAMIVYEQYF. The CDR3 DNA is TGTGCCAGCAGTCAATCGACAGCAATGATTGTGTACGAGCAGTACTTC.

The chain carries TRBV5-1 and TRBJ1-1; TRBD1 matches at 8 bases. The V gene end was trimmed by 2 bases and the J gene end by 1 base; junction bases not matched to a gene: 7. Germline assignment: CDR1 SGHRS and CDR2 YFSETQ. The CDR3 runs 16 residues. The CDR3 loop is CASSLPRQGPNTEAFF. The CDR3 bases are TGCGCCAGCAGCTTACCAAGACAGGGGCCGAACACTGAAGCTTTCTTT.

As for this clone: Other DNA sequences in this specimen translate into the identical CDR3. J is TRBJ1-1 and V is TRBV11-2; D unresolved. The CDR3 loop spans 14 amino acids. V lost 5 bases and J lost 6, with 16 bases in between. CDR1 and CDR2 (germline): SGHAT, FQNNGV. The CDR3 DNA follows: TGTGCCAGCAGCCTAGTGGTCGGGGTCCCTGAAGCTTTCTTT. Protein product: CASSLVVGVPEAFF. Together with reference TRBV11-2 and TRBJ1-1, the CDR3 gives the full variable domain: EAGVAQSPRYKIIEKRQSVAFWCNPISGHATLYWYQQILGQGPKLLIQFQNNGVVDDSQLPKDRFSAERLKGVDSTLKIQPAKLEDSAVYLCASSLVVGVPEAFFGQGTRLTVV.

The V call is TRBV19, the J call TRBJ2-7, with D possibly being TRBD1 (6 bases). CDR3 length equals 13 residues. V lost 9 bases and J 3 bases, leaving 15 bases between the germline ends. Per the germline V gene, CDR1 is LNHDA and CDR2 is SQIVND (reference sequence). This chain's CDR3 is CASSPGVGYEQYF. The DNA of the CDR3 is TGTGCCAGCAGTCCAGGGGTAGGCTACGAGCAGTACTTC. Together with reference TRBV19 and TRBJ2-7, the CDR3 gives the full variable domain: DGGITQSPKYLFRKEGQNVTLSCEQNLNHDAMYWYRQDPGQGLRLIYYSQIVNDFQKGDIAEGYSVSREKKESFPLTVTSAQKNPTAFYLCASSPGVGYEQYFGPGTRLTVT.

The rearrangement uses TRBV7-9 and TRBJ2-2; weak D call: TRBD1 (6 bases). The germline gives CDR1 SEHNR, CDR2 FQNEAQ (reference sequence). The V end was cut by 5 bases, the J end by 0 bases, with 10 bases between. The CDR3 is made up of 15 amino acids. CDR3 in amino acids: CASSLRDTNTGELFF. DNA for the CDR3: TGTGCCAGCAGCCTCCGGGACACGAACACCGGGGAGCTGTTTTTT.

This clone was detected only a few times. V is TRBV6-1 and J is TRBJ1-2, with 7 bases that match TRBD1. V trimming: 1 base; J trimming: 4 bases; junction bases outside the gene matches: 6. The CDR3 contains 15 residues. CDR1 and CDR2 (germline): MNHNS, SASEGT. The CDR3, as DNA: TGTGCCAGCAGTGAAGGGGGGGCAGGGGGCTATGGCTACACCTTC. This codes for CASSEGGAGGYGYTF.

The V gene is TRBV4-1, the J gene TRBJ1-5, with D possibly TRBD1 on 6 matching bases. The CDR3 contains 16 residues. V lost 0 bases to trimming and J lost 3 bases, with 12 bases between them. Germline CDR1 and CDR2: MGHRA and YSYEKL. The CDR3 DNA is TGCGCCAGCAGCCAAGATGGTTGGGGGCCCAATCAGCCCCAGCATTTT. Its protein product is CASSQDGWGPNQPQHF.

CDR3 coding DNA: TGTGCCAGCAGTTTATCCTGGAGGCATCAGCCCCAGCATTTT. Encoded protein: CASSLSWRHQPQHF. V is TRBV27 and J is TRBJ1-5; unclear D gene. Germline V gene sequence: CDR1 MNHEY, CDR2 SMNVEV (reference sequence). The CDR3 consists of 14 residues. The V gene lost 0 bases and the J gene lost 5 bases, with 8 bases spanning the gap.

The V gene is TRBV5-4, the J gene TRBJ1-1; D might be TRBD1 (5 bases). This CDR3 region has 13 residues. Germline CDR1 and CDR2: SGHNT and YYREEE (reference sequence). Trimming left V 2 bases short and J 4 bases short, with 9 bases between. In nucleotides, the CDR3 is TGTGCCAGCAGCTTCCCCGGGGGCACTGAAGCTTTCTTT. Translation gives CASSFPGGTEAFF.

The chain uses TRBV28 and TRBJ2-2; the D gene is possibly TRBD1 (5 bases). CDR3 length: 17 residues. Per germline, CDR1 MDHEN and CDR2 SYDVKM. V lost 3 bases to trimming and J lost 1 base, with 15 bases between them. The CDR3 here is CASSLGRTRRNTGELFF. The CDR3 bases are TGTGCCAGCAGTTTGGGTAGGACACGGAGGAACACCGGGGAGCTGTTTTTT.

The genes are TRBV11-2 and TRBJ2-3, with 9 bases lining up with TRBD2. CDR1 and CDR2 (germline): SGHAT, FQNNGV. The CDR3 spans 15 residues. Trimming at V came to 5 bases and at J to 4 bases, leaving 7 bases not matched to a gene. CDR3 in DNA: TGTGCCAGCAGCCAAGGACTAGCGAACGCAGATACGCAGTATTTT. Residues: CASSQGLANADTQYF.

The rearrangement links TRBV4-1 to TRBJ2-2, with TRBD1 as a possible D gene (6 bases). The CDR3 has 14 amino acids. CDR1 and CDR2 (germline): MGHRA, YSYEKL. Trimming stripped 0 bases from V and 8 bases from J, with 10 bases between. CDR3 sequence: CASSQDVGAGELFF. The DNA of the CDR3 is TGCGCCAGCAGCCAAGATGTGGGGGCGGGGGAGCTGTTTTTT.

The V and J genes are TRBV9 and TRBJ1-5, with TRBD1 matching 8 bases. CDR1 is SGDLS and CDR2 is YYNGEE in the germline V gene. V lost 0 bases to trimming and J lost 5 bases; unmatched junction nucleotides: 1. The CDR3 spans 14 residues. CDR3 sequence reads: CASSVAGGDQPQHF. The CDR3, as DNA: TGTGCCAGCAGCGTAGCAGGGGGCGATCAGCCCCAGCATTTT.

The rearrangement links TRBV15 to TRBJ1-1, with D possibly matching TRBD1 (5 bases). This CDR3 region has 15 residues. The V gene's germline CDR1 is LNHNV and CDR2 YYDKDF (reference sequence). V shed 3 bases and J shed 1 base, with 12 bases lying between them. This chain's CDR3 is CATSSQGFGNTEAFF. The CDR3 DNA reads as TGTGCCACCAGCAGTCAGGGTTTTGGGAACACTGAAGCTTTCTTT.

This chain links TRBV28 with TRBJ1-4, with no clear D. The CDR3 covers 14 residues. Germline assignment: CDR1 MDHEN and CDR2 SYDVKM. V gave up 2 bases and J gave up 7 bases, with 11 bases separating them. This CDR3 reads CASSLRDEGEKLFF. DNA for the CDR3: TGTGCCAGCAGTTTAAGAGATGAGGGTGAAAAACTGTTTTTT.

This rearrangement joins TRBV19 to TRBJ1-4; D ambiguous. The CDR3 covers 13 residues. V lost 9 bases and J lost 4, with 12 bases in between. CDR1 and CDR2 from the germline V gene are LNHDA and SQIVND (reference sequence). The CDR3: CASTGAINEKLFF. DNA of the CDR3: TGTGCCAGCACGGGAGCTATTAATGAAAAACTGTTTTTT.

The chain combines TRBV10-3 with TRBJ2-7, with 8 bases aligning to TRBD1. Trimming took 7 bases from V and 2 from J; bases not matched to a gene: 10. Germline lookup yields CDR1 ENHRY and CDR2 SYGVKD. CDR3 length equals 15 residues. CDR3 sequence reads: CAINPGTGGTYEQYF. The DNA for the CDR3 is TGTGCCATCAATCCCGGGACAGGAGGAACCTACGAGCAGTACTTC.

DNA of the CDR3: TGTGCCAGCAGCCTACTTGCACAGGGGGGGTATGGCTACACCTTC. Translated, it gives CASSLLAQGGYGYTF. The chain combines TRBV27 with TRBJ1-2; 8 nucleotides align to TRBD1. The V gene's germline CDR1 is MNHEY and CDR2 SMNVEV (reference sequence). The V segment lost 6 bases and the J segment 5 bases; nucleotides outside the gene matches: 11. The length of the CDR3 is 15 residues.

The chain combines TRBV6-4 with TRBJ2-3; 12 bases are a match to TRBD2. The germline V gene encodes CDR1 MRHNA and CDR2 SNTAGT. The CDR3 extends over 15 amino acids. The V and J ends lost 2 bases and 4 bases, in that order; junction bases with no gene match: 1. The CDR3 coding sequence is TGTGCCAGCAGTGACCTAGCGGGGGGGCCAGATACGCAGTATTTT. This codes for CASSDLAGGPDTQYF.

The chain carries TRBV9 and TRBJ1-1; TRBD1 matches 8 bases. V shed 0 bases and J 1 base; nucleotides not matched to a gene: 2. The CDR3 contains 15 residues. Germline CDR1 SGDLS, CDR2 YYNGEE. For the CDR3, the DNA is TGTGCCAGCAGCGTAGGTGGACAGGGGAACACTGAAGCTTTCTTT. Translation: CASSVGGQGNTEAFF.

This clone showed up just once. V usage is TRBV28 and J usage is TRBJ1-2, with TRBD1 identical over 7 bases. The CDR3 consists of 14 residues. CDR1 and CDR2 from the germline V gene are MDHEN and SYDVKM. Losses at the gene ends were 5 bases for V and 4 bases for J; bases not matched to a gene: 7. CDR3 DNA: TGTGCCAGCAGTCCAGGGGGGCAAATCTATGGCTACACCTTC. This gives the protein CASSPGGQIYGYTF.

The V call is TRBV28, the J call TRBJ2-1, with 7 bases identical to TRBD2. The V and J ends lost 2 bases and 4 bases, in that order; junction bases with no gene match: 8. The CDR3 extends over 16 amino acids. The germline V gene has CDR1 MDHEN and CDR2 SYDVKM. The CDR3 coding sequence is TGTGCCAGCAGTTTACCAGCGGGATGGGGATACAATGAGCAGTTCTTC. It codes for CASSLPAGWGYNEQFF. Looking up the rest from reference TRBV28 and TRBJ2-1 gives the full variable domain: DVKVTQSSRYLVKRTGEKVFLECVQDMDHENMFWYRQDPGLGLRLIYFSYDVKMKEKGDIPEGYSVSREKKERFSLILESASTNQTSMYLCASSLPAGWGYNEQFFGPGTRLTVL.

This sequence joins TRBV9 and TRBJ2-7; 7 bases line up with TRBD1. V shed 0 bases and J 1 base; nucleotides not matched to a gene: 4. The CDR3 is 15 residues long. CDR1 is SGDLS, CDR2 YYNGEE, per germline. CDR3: CASSVATGISYEQYF. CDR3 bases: TGTGCCAGCAGCGTAGCGACAGGGATATCCTACGAGCAGTACTTC.